This T cell receptor beta chain stems from a study of shared clonotypes between healthy human individuals. This CDR3 has 15 amino acids. Trimming shortened V by 4 bases and J by 4 bases, and 15 bases separated the two germline ends. Per the germline V gene, CDR1 is PRHDT and CDR2 is FYEKMQ (reference sequence). The repertoire was sequenced with immunoSEQ multiplex PCR; TCRdb's copy has only in-frame clones and lacks some. The table includes 2 million to 2.5 million clones, about 94% detected once. This TCR derives from a man aged 18 to 30 in good health. The chain employs TRBV13 and TRBJ2-3; D may be TRBD2 (6 bases). Sequencing was performed on naive CD4+ T cells sorted from blood. Regarding subset: CD45RA+ positively selected. The CDR3 reads CASSSPGGVADTQYF. In nucleotides, the CDR3 is TGTGCCAGCAGCTCCCCCGGCGGGGTCGCAGATACGCAGTATTTT.